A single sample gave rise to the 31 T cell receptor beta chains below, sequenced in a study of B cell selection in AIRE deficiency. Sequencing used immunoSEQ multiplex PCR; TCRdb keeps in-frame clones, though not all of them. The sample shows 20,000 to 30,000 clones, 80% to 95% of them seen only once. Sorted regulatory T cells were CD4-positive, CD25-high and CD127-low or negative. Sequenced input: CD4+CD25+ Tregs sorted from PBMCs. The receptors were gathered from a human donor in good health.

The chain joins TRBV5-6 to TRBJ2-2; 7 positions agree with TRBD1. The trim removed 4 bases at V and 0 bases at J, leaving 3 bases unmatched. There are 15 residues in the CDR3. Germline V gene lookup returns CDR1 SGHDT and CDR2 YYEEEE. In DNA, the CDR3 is TGTGCCAGCAGCGGGCAGGGGGCGAACACCGGGGAGCTGTTTTTT. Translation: CASSGQGANTGELFF. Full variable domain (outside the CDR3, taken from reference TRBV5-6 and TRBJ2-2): DAGVTQSPTHLIKTRGQQVTLRCSPKSGHDTVSWYQQALGQGPQFIFQYYEEEERQRGNFPDRFSGHQFPNYSSELNVNALLLGDSALYLCASSGQGANTGELFFGEGSRLTVL.

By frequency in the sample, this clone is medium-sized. CDR3 nucleotides: TGTGCCATCAGTCCAGGAAATTCACCCCTCCACTTT. The encoded protein is CAISPGNSPLHF. The rearrangement uses TRBV10-3 and TRBJ1-6; D unclear. The CDR3 has 12 amino acids. Germline V gives CDR1 ENHRY, CDR2 SYGVKD. Trimming took off 5 bases at V and 7 bases at J, with 6 bases between the two ends.

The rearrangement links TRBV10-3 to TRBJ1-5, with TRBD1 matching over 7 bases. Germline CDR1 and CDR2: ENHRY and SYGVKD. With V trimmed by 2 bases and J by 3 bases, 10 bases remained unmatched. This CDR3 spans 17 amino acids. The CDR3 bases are TGTGCCATCAGTGAGGGGTGGCAGGGGGGAGACAATCAGCCCCAGCATTTT. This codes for CAISEGWQGGDNQPQHF.

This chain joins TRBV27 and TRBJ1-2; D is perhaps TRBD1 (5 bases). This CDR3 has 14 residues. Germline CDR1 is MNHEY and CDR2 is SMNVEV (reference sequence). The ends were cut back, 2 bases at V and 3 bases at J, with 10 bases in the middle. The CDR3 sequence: CASSLRRGYYGYTF. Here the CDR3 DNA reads TGTGCCAGCAGTTTAAGGCGGGGCTACTATGGCTACACCTTC.

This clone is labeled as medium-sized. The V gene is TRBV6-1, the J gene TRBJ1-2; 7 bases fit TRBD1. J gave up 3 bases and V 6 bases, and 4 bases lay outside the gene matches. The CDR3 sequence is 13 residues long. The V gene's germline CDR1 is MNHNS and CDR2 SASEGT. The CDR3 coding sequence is TGTGCCAGCAGGGTTGACAGGGACTATGGCTACACCTTC. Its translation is CASRVDRDYGYTF.

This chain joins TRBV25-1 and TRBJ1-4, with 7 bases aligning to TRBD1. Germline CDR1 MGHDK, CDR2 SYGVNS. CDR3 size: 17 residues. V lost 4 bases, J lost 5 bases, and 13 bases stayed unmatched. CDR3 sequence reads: CASSGGGAGSVNEKLFF. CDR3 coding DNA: TGTGCCAGCAGTGGAGGGGGCGCCGGTTCCGTAAATGAAAAACTGTTTTTT.

The CDR3 loop reads CASSLQGETQYF. CDR3 DNA: TGTGCCAGCAGCTTACAGGGGGAGACCCAGTACTTC. The V call is TRBV7-9, the J call TRBJ2-5, with D possibly TRBD1 on 6 matching bases. Looked up from germline, CDR1 is SEHNR and CDR2 is FQNEAQ (reference sequence). The CDR3 runs to 12 residues. Trimming removed 2 bases from V and 5 bases from J, with 6 bases in between.

CDR3 in amino acids: CASSLFGSGLEKLFF. The CDR3, as DNA: TGTGCCAGCAGTTTATTCGGCAGTGGCCTTGAAAAACTGTTTTTT. The V gene is TRBV28, the J gene TRBJ1-4; D is uncertain. V was pared by 1 base and J by 7 bases, with 13 bases between. The CDR3 length is 15 residues. Germline loops: CDR1 MDHEN, CDR2 SYDVKM.

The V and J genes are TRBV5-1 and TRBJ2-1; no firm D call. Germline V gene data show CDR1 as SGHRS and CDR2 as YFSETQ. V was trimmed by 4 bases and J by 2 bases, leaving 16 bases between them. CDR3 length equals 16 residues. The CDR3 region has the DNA TGCGCCAGCAGCCCCTCCCCTGTGCCCGCCTACAATGAGCAGTTCTTC. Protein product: CASSPSPVPAYNEQFF.

This chain's CDR3 is CASRDLYEQYF. The CDR3 DNA follows: TGTGCCAGCAGGGACCTCTACGAGCAGTACTTC. V is TRBV2 and J is TRBJ2-7; unclear D gene. CDR1 and CDR2 from the germline V gene are SNHLY and FYNNEI. Trimming pared 6 bases from V and 3 bases from J, leaving 6 bases between. This CDR3 region has 11 residues. Combining the CDR3 with reference TRBV2 and TRBJ2-7 gives the whole variable domain EPEVTQTPSHQVTQMGQEVILRCVPISNHLYFYWYRQILGQKVEFLVSFYNNEISEKSEIFDDQFSVERPDGSNFTLKIRSTKLEDSAMYFCASRDLYEQYFGPGTRLTVT.

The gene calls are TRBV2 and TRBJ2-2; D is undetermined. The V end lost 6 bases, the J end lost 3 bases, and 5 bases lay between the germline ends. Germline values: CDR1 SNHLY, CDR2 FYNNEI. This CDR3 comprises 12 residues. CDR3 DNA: TGTGCCAGCAGGCTCTACACCGGGGAGCTGTTTTTT. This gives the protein CASRLYTGELFF.

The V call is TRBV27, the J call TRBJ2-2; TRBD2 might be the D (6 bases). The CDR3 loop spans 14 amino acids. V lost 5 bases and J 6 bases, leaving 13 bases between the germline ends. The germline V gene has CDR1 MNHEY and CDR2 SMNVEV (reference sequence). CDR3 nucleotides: TGTGCCAGCAGTCGGACCCGGGGGTCCGGGGAGCTGTTTTTT. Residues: CASSRTRGSGELFF.

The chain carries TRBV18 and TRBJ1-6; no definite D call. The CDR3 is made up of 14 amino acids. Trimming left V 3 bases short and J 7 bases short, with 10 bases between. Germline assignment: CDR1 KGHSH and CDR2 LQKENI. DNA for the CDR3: TGTGCCAGCTCACCGAGGGCAGAAAATTCACCCCTCCACTTT. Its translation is CASSPRAENSPLHF.

The chain's CDR3 is CASSEGSGKNSPLHF. DNA for the CDR3: TGTGCCAGCAGTGAAGGTTCAGGGAAGAATTCACCCCTCCACTTT. The gene calls are TRBV2 and TRBJ1-6; possibly TRBD1 for D (5 bases). The germline gives CDR1 SNHLY, CDR2 FYNNEI. Trimming removed 1 base at V and 7 bases at J, with 11 bases between. The CDR3 totals 15 residues. The complete variable domain, with remaining parts taken from reference TRBV2 and TRBJ1-6, reads EPEVTQTPSHQVTQMGQEVILRCVPISNHLYFYWYRQILGQKVEFLVSFYNNEISEKSEIFDDQFSVERPDGSNFTLKIRSTKLEDSAMYFCASSEGSGKNSPLHFGNGTRLTVT.

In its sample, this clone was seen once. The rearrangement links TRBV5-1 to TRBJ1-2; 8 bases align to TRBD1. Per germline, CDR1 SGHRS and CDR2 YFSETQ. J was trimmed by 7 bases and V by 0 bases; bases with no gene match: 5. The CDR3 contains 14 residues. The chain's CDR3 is CASSLDSTGAGYTF. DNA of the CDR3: TGCGCCAGCAGCTTGGATTCGACAGGGGCTGGCTACACCTTC.

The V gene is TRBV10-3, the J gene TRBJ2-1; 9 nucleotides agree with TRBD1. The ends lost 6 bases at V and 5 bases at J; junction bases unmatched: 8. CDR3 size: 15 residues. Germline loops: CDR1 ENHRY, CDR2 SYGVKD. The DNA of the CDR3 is TGTGCCATCAGCCCCGGGACAGGGAAAAACAATGAGCAGTTCTTC. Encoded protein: CAISPGTGKNNEQFF.

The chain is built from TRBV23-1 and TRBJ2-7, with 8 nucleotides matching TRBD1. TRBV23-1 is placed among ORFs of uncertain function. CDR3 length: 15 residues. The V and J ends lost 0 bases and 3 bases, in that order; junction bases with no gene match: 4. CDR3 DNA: TGCGCCAGCAGTCAATCGGAAACAGGGGGCTACGAGCAGTACTTC. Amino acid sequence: CASSQSETGGYEQYF.

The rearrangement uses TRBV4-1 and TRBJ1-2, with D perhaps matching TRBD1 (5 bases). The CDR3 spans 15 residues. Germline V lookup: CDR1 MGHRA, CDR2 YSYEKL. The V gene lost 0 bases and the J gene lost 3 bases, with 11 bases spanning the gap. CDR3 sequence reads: CASSQDSQGYYGYTF. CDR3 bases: TGCGCCAGCAGCCAAGATTCCCAGGGCTACTATGGCTACACCTTC.

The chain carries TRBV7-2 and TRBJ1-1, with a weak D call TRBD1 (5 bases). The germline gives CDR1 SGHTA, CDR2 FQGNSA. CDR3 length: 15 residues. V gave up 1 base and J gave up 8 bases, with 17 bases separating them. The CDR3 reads CASSLGAVGGTEAFF. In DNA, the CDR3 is TGTGCCAGCAGCTTAGGGGCGGTCGGGGGTACCGAAGCTTTCTTT.

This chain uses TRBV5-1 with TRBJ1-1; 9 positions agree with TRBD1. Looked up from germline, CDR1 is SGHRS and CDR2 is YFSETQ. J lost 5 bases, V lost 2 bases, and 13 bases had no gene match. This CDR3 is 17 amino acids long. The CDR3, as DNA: TGCGCCAGCAGCTTCCAGGGATTACAGGGGGCGCAAACTGAAGCTTTCTTT. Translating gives CASSFQGLQGAQTEAFF.

This CDR3 reads CASSVLPDRVPGYTF. In nucleotides, the CDR3 is TGTGCCAGCAGCGTCCTACCCGACAGGGTACCTGGCTACACCTTC. The rearrangement links TRBV9 to TRBJ1-2, with TRBD1 matching 7 bases. V shed 2 bases, J shed 7 bases, and the junction held 11 bases outside the gene matches. The CDR3 has 15 residues. Per the germline V gene, CDR1 is SGDLS and CDR2 is YYNGEE.

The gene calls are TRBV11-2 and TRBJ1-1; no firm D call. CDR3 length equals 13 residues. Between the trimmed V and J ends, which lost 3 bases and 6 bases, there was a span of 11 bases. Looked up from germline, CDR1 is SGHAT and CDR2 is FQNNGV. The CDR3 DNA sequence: TGTGCCAGCAGCTTGCTTGGTGGATCTGAAGCTTTCTTT. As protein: CASSLLGGSEAFF.

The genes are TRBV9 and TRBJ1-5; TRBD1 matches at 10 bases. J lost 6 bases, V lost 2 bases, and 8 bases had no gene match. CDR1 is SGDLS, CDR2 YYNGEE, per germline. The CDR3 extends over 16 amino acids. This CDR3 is CASSVSGTGAGQPQHF. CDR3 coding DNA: TGTGCCAGCAGCGTTTCCGGGACAGGGGCGGGTCAGCCCCAGCATTTT.

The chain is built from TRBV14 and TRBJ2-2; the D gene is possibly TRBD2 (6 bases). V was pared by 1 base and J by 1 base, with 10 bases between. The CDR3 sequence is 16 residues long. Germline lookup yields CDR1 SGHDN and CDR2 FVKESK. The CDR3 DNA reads TGTGCCAGCAGCCAAGTTTGGGGGGTGAACACCGGGGAGCTGTTTTTT. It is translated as CASSQVWGVNTGELFF.

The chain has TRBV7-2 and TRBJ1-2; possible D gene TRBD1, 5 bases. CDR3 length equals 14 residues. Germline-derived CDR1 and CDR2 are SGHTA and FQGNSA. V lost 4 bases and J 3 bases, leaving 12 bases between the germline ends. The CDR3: CASSYNQGDYGYTF. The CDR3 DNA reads TGTGCCAGCAGCTACAATCAAGGGGACTATGGCTACACCTTC.

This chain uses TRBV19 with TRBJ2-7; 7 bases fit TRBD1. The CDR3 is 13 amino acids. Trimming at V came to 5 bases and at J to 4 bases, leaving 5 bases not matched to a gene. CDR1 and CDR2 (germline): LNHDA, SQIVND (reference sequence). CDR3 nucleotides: TGTGCCAGTAGTGGACAGGCCTATTACGAGCAGTACTTC. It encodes CASSGQAYYEQYF.

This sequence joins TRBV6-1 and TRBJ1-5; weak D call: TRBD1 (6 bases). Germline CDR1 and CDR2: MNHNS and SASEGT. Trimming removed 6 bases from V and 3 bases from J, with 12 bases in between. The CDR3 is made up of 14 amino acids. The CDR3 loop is CASRSDRLNQPQHF. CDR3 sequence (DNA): TGTGCCAGCAGATCCGACAGGCTCAATCAGCCCCAGCATTTT.

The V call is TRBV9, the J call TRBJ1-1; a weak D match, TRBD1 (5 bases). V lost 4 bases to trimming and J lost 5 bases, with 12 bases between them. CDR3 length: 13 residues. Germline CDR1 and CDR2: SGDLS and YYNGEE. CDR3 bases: TGTGCCAGCAGCCCGCAGGGTGGGACTGAAGCTTTCTTT. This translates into CASSPQGGTEAFF.

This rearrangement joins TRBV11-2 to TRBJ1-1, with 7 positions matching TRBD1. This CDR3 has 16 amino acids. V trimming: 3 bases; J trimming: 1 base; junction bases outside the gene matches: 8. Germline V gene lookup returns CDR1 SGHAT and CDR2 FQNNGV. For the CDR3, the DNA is TGTGCCAGCAGCTTTATCATCAGGACAGGGAACACTGAAGCTTTCTTT. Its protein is CASSFIIRTGNTEAFF.

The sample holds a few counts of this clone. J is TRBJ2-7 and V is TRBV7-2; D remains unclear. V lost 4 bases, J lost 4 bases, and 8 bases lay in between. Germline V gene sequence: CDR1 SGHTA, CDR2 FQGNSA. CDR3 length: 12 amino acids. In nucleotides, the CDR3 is TGTGCCAGCAGCTCCGATCTTTACGAGCAGTACTTC. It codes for CASSSDLYEQYF.

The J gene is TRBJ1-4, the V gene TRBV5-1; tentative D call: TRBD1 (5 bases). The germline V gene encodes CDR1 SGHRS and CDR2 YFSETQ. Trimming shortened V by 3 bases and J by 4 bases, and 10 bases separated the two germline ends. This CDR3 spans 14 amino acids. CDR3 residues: CASSWTGVNEKLFF. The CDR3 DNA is TGCGCCAGCAGCTGGACGGGGGTTAATGAAAAACTGTTTTTT.